These 31 T cell receptor beta chains share one sample of origin, sequenced in a study of PD-1 blockade in classical Hodgkin lymphoma. Patients all relapsed after autologous stem cell transplantation, and there was variation in brentuximab vedotin exposure. The protocol was immunoSEQ multiplex PCR, while the TCRdb copy is restricted to in-frame clones and leaves out a portion. The sample has roughly 38,000 clones; around 83% are singletons. The sample consisted of peripheral blood mononuclear cells (PBMCs), taken before the second cycle of nivolumab. These TCRs come from a human donor with classical Hodgkin lymphoma.

The chain couples TRBV11-2 to TRBJ2-1, with TRBD2 matching 9 bases. V lost 8 bases, J lost 8 bases, and 7 bases stayed unmatched. Germline V gives CDR1 SGHAT, CDR2 FQNNGV. The CDR3 extends over 13 amino acids. The CDR3 spells CASLRGGADEQFF. CDR3 DNA: TGTGCCAGCTTGCGGGGGGGGGCCGATGAGCAGTTCTTC.

The chain joins TRBV7-2 to TRBJ1-1; 7 nucleotides agree with TRBD1. The trim removed 2 bases at V and 5 bases at J, leaving 8 bases unmatched. In germline, CDR1 is SGHTA, CDR2 FQGNSA. This CDR3 is 15 amino acids long. The CDR3 bases are TGTGCCAGCAGCTTACACCGACAGGGACTTACTGAAGCTTTCTTT. This translates into CASSLHRQGLTEAFF. Combining the CDR3 with reference TRBV7-2 and TRBJ1-1 gives the whole variable domain GAGVSQSPSNKVTEKGKDVELRCDPISGHTALYWYRQSLGQGLEFLIYFQGNSAPDKSGLPSDRFSAERTGGSVSTLTIQRTQQEDSAVYLCASSLHRQGLTEAFFGQGTRLTVV.

This clone was seen only once. The V call is TRBV5-1, the J call TRBJ2-1, with 9 bases aligning to TRBD1. The CDR3 consists of 16 residues. The trim removed 5 bases at V and 0 bases at J, leaving 6 bases unmatched. The germline V gene has CDR1 SGHRS and CDR2 YFSETQ. The CDR3 protein is CASSSTGGFSYNEQFF. The CDR3 region has the DNA TGCGCCAGCAGTTCGACAGGGGGGTTCTCCTACAATGAGCAGTTCTTC.

The V call is TRBV28, the J call TRBJ2-7, with D possibly TRBD2 on 6 matching bases. V shed 6 bases and J shed 6 bases, with 30 bases lying between them. The CDR3 has 18 amino acids. Germline V gene sequence: CDR1 MDHEN, CDR2 SYDVKM. The CDR3, as DNA: TGTGCCAGCAGCCCCACTCGACTAGTCCCGGGCTTGGGGCGCGAGCAGTACTTC. It is translated as CASSPTRLVPGLGREQYF.

V gene TRBV7-3 combines with J gene TRBJ2-3; TRBD1 might be the D (6 bases). Trimming stripped 0 bases from V and 1 base from J, with 14 bases between. CDR1 is SGHTA, CDR2 FQGTGA, per germline. There are 17 residues in the CDR3. The CDR3 is CASSLTLNRVGTDTQYF. The CDR3 coding sequence is TGTGCCAGCAGCTTAACTCTCAACAGGGTCGGCACAGATACGCAGTATTTT.

The genes are TRBV28 and TRBJ2-3; D gene ambiguous. CDR1 and CDR2 from the germline V gene are MDHEN and SYDVKM. The CDR3 sequence is 16 residues long. The germline V and J ends were trimmed by 4 bases and 2 bases, with 16 bases remaining between them. The CDR3 reads CASSSWSVLVTDTQYF. CDR3 sequence (DNA): TGTGCCAGCAGTTCCTGGTCCGTTCTAGTCACAGATACGCAGTATTTT.

This clone was recorded once. The chain has TRBV10-3 and TRBJ2-5; maybe TRBD1 (6 bases). CDR3 length equals 16 residues. V lost 0 bases, J lost 4 bases, and 15 bases lay in between. Germline V gene sequence: CDR1 ENHRY, CDR2 SYGVKD. CDR3 nucleotides: TGTGCCATCAGTGAGTCGACGGGCCAGGGGAGAGAGACCCAGTACTTC. This sequence encodes CAISESTGQGRETQYF.

This rearrangement joins TRBV5-1 to TRBJ2-1, with 8 positions matching TRBD2. Germline lookup yields CDR1 SGHRS and CDR2 YFSETQ. This CDR3 spans 17 amino acids. Germline trimming cut 0 bases from V and 1 base from J; bases unmatched to any gene: 6. The CDR3 DNA reads TGCGCCAGCAGCTTGGCAGCGGGAGCCCTATCCTACAATGAGCAGTTCTTC. This gives the protein CASSLAAGALSYNEQFF.

The V gene is TRBV15, the J gene TRBJ1-5; 11 bases agree with TRBD1. CDR1 is LNHNV, CDR2 YYDKDF, per germline (reference sequence). CDR3 size: 16 residues. Losses at the gene ends were 1 base for V and 5 bases for J; bases not matched to a gene: 4. This CDR3 is CATSRGWDRGYQPQHF. The CDR3 nucleotides are TGTGCCACCAGCAGAGGTTGGGACAGGGGGTATCAGCCCCAGCATTTT. The variable domain in full, with the rest retrieved from reference TRBV15 and TRBJ1-5, is DAMVIQNPRYQVTQFGKPVTLSCSQTLNHNVMYWYQQKSSQAPKLLFHYYDKDFNNEADTPDNFQSRRPNTSFCFLDIRSPGLGDTAMYLCATSRGWDRGYQPQHFGDGTRLSIL.

V is TRBV28 and J is TRBJ1-5, with 10 bases that match TRBD1. From germline, CDR1 is MDHEN and CDR2 SYDVKM. The ends lost 5 bases at V and 0 bases at J; junction bases unmatched: 10. This CDR3 has 18 amino acids. The CDR3 here is CASSGDRGKWNSNQPQHF. The CDR3 DNA reads as TGTGCCAGCAGTGGGGACAGGGGAAAATGGAATAGCAATCAGCCCCAGCATTTT.

The chain has TRBV2 and TRBJ1-5, with a weak D call TRBD1 (6 bases). V was cut by 6 bases and J by 0 bases, with 21 bases left in between. The CDR3 has 18 residues. In germline, CDR1 is SNHLY, CDR2 FYNNEI. CDR3 region: CASRKDRSLSYSNQPQHF. The CDR3 bases are TGTGCCAGCAGGAAAGACAGGTCCCTCTCTTATAGCAATCAGCCCCAGCATTTT.

V and J are TRBV2 and TRBJ2-2; TRBD2 aligns across 9 bases. The V segment lost 8 bases and the J segment 6 bases; nucleotides outside the gene matches: 4. Per germline, CDR1 SNHLY and CDR2 FYNNEI. The CDR3 spans 13 residues. The DNA of the CDR3 is TGTGCCAGCGGGACTAGCCGCGCCGGGGAGCTGTTTTTT. Translating it yields CASGTSRAGELFF.

The CDR3 nucleotides read TGTGCCACAGCGACAGGGCCCGAGCAGTACTTC. Translation: CATATGPEQYF. The V call is TRBV19, the J call TRBJ2-7; 7 bases fit TRBD1. From germline, CDR1 is LNHDA and CDR2 SQIVND (reference sequence). CDR3 length equals 11 residues. Trimming cost V 10 bases and J 6 bases; bases outside gene matches: 6.

The gene calls are TRBV5-1 and TRBJ2-7; 9 nucleotides match TRBD2. The V gene's germline CDR1 is SGHRS and CDR2 YFSETQ. The CDR3 is 15 amino acids. Trimming took 2 bases from V and 0 from J; bases not matched to a gene: 3. The CDR3 region is CASSLGLAHSYEQYF. The CDR3 DNA reads TGCGCCAGCAGCTTAGGACTAGCGCACTCCTACGAGCAGTACTTC.

V is TRBV27 and J is TRBJ2-7; 11 bases agree with TRBD1. CDR3 size: 14 residues. The germline CDR1 and CDR2 sequences are MNHEY and SMNVEV (reference sequence). V lost 6 bases, J lost 3 bases, and 4 bases stayed unmatched. The CDR3 DNA follows: TGTGCCAGCAGCCACGGGACAGGGGGCTACGAGCAGTACTTC. Its protein product is CASSHGTGGYEQYF.

CDR3 nucleotides: TGTGCCAGCAGTTTGCCAGGGCACTATGGCTACACCTTC. It yields the protein CASSLPGHYGYTF. This chain connects TRBV28 to TRBJ1-2; maybe TRBD1 (5 bases). Germline CDR1 reads MDHEN; CDR2 reads SYDVKM. Trimming cost V 3 bases and J 3 bases, with 8 bases left between them. CDR3 length: 13 residues.

The chain uses TRBV27 and TRBJ2-7, with 7 nucleotides matching TRBD1. Germline trimming cut 6 bases from V and 5 bases from J; bases unmatched to any gene: 7. The CDR3 is 13 amino acids. CDR1 MNHEY and CDR2 SMNVEV come from the germline V gene (reference sequence). The CDR3 reads CASRFLGGHEQYF. In DNA form, the CDR3 reads TGTGCCAGCAGATTTCTAGGGGGCCACGAGCAGTACTTC.

This chain uses TRBV7-3 with TRBJ2-3; D might be TRBD2 (5 bases). The CDR3 has 14 amino acids. Trimming removed 5 bases from V and 3 bases from J, with 12 bases in between. Germline-derived CDR1 and CDR2 are SGHTA and FQGTGA. CDR3 DNA sequence: TGTGCCAGCAGCGTGAGTTCGGGGACAGATACGCAGTATTTT. It translates to CASSVSSGTDTQYF.

The J gene is TRBJ2-2, the V gene TRBV7-3; no definite D call. V shed 1 base and J shed 7 bases, with 7 bases lying between them. Germline CDR1 is SGHTA and CDR2 is FQGTGA. CDR3 size: 13 residues. The CDR3 nucleotides are TGTGCCAGCAGCTTAATTTTGGGCGGGGAGCTGTTTTTT. Translated, it gives CASSLILGGELFF.

This CDR3 reads CASSPGTDPVDEQFF. The CDR3 region has the DNA TGTGCCAGCAGTCCCGGGACAGACCCTGTGGATGAGCAGTTCTTC. The J gene is TRBJ2-1, the V gene TRBV6-6; 7 bases line up with TRBD1. V was pared by 5 bases and J by 8 bases, with 12 bases of the junction left unmatched. Germline V gives CDR1 MNHNY, CDR2 SVGAGI (reference sequence). This CDR3 region has 15 residues.

This chain connects TRBV4-2 to TRBJ2-3; the D is unclear. This CDR3 comprises 16 residues. Germline CDR1 and CDR2: LGHNA and YNFKEQ. V was clipped by 1 base and J by 0 bases, with 11 bases between them. CDR3 residues: CASSQGVAASTDTQYF. The CDR3 DNA reads as TGTGCCAGCAGCCAAGGTGTGGCGGCTAGCACAGATACGCAGTATTTT.

The CDR3 loop reads CASSPGQANQPQHF. The CDR3 DNA is TGTGCCAGCAGCCCCGGACAGGCTAATCAGCCCCAGCATTTT. This chain links TRBV21-1 with TRBJ1-5; TRBD1 is the table's D call, not checked against the DNA. TRBV21-1 constitutes a pseudogene. The CDR3 spans 14 residues.

By sample fraction, this clone is medium-sized. The CDR3 region is CASSLANGYEQYF. Written as DNA, the CDR3 is TGTGCCAGCAGCTTGGCCAATGGATACGAGCAGTACTTC. This rearrangement joins TRBV5-6 to TRBJ2-7; D is ambiguous. CDR3 length: 13 amino acids. Germline V gene lookup returns CDR1 SGHDT and CDR2 YYEEEE. V was cut by 0 bases and J by 4 bases, with 8 bases left in between.

The rearrangement joins TRBV5-1 to TRBJ1-2; 11 positions agree with TRBD1. Looked up from germline, CDR1 is SGHRS and CDR2 is YFSETQ. Germline trimming cut 2 bases from V and 6 bases from J; bases unmatched to any gene: 12. The CDR3 has 17 residues. This CDR3 reads CASSFLVDRGPVDGYTF. DNA of the CDR3: TGCGCCAGCAGCTTCCTTGTGGACAGGGGGCCCGTTGATGGCTACACCTTC.

This chain uses TRBV10-1 with TRBJ1-1, with 9 bases aligning to TRBD1. This CDR3 region has 15 residues. Per the germline V gene, CDR1 is WNHNN and CDR2 is SYGVQD (reference sequence). Unmatched junction bases numbered 12, after V lost 8 bases and J lost 5 bases. The CDR3 loop is CASSAQGQGFTEAFF. CDR3 sequence (DNA): TGCGCCAGCTCCGCACAGGGACAGGGTTTTACTGAAGCTTTCTTT.

The V call is TRBV27, the J call TRBJ2-1; the match to TRBD2 covers 7 bases. Germline CDR1 is MNHEY and CDR2 is SMNVEV (reference sequence). This CDR3 region has 13 residues. V dropped 6 bases and J dropped 7; count of bases not matched to a gene: 6. In DNA, the CDR3 is TGTGCCAGCAGGGGGAACGGGGGGAATGAGCAGTTCTTC. This sequence encodes CASRGNGGNEQFF.

The rearrangement links TRBV27 to TRBJ2-6, with TRBD2 matching over 12 bases. V gave up 6 bases and J gave up 0 bases; unmatched junction bases: 12. Germline-derived CDR1 and CDR2 are MNHEY and SMNVEV (reference sequence). The CDR3 runs to 20 residues. The CDR3 region is CASRPPLAGGPVSGANVLTF. The CDR3 region has the DNA TGTGCCAGCAGACCACCCCTAGCGGGAGGGCCGGTCTCTGGGGCCAACGTCCTGACTTTC.

The chain has TRBV11-2 and TRBJ2-2; 10 nucleotides align to TRBD2. The CDR3 is 16 amino acids. J gave up 8 bases and V 6 bases, and 12 bases lay outside the gene matches. Germline CDR1 SGHAT, CDR2 FQNNGV. CDR3 sequence reads: CASRSVRLAGAGELFF. As DNA, the CDR3 is TGTGCCAGCAGATCTGTACGGCTAGCGGGAGCTGGGGAGCTGTTTTTT.

Turning to this clone: Different DNA sequences within this sample yield the same CDR3. This chain links TRBV7-2 with TRBJ2-5; TRBD1 aligns across 7 bases. Per germline, CDR1 SGHTA and CDR2 FQGNSA. The CDR3 covers 14 residues. Germline trimming cut 0 bases from V and 2 bases from J; bases unmatched to any gene: 0. The CDR3 DNA is TGTGCCAGCAGCTTAGCGGGACAGCAAGAGACCCAGTACTTC. It codes for CASSLAGQQETQYF.

The V gene is TRBV7-2, the J gene TRBJ2-2; D unresolved. V was clipped by 4 bases and J by 8 bases, with 11 bases between them. The CDR3 extends over 13 amino acids. Germline CDR1 reads SGHTA; CDR2 reads FQGNSA. Here the CDR3 reads CASSSDIFGELFF. CDR3 in DNA: TGTGCCAGCAGCTCGGATATCTTTGGGGAGCTGTTTTTT.

This chain joins TRBV6-5 and TRBJ1-2, with 7 bases fitting TRBD1. Looked up from germline, CDR1 is MNHEY and CDR2 is SVGAGI. The CDR3 covers 14 residues. V dropped 7 bases and J dropped 4; count of bases not matched to a gene: 9. The CDR3 nucleotides read TGTGCCAGCAAAGCCTCTCGGGACAGCTATGGCTACACCTTC. Translated: CASKASRDSYGYTF.